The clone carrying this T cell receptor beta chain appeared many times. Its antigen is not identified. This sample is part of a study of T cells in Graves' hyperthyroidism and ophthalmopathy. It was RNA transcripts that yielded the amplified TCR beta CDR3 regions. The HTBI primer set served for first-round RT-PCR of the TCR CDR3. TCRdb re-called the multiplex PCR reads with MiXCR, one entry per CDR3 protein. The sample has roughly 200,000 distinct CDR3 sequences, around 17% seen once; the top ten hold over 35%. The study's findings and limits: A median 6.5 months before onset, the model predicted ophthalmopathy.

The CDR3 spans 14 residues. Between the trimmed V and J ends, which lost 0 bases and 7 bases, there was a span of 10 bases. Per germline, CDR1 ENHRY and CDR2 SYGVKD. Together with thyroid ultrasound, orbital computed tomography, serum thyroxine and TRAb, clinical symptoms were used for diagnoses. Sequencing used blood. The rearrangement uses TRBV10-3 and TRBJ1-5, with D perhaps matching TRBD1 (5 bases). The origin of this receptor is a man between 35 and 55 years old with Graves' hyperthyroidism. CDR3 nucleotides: TGTGCCATCAGTGAGTCGATGGCAGGGCAGCCCCAGCATTTT. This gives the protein CAISESMAGQPQHF.